The 7 T cell receptor beta chains below were found in one sample sequenced in a study of cytomegalovirus exposure and HLA in healthy donors. Primers included in the PCR were 60 Vbeta and 13 Jbeta primers. Profiled with immunoSEQ multiplex PCR; TCRdb holds only in-frame clones, not every one. This sample yields approximately 140,000 clones, of which roughly 86% are seen a single time; roughly 3.2% belongs to the top ten. Material for sequencing was PBMCs. The receptor source for this set is a man aged 18-30 years in good health and CMV-seropositive.

This clone was observed once. This chain joins TRBV6-5 and TRBJ1-5; D is unclear. V was shortened by 5 bases and J by 0 bases, with 11 bases between the two germline ends. Germline CDR1 is MNHEY and CDR2 is SVGAGI. The CDR3 length is 15 residues. CDR3 sequence: CASSVEQFSNQPQHF. In DNA form, the CDR3 reads TGTGCCAGCAGTGTTGAACAGTTTAGCAATCAGCCCCAGCATTTT.

The V call is TRBV5-1, the J call TRBJ1-2, with D possibly matching TRBD1 (5 bases). In germline, CDR1 is SGHRS, CDR2 YFSETQ. V lost 4 bases and J 8 bases, leaving 9 bases between the germline ends. The CDR3 runs 11 residues. CDR3 nucleotides: TGCGCCAGCAGCCCTGGGGGGGGCTACACCTTC. It yields the protein CASSPGGGYTF.

This clone was observed once. The V and J genes are TRBV7-9 and TRBJ1-2; 8 bases fit TRBD1. Trimming cost V 4 bases and J 4 bases; bases outside gene matches: 11. Germline V gene lookup returns CDR1 SEHNR and CDR2 FQNEAQ (reference sequence). The length of the CDR3 is 16 residues. CDR3 bases: TGTGCCAGCAGCTCGACCGAGGGACAGGCCGTCTATGGCTACACCTTC. Translating it yields CASSSTEGQAVYGYTF. Full variable domain (rest looked up from reference TRBV7-9 and TRBJ1-2): DTGVSQNPRHKITKRGQNVTFRCDPISEHNRLYWYRQTLGQGPEFLTYFQNEAQLEKSRLLSDRFSAERPKGSFSTLEIQRTEQGDSAMYLCASSSTEGQAVYGYTFGSGTRLTVV.

The chain employs TRBV30 and TRBJ2-5; D perhaps matches TRBD1 (6 bases). The DNA matches TRBJ2-7 better at its end, which makes the J call doubtful. Germline V gene lookup returns CDR1 GTSNPN and CDR2 SVGIG (reference sequence). CDR3 length: 14 residues. The CDR3 DNA follows: TGTGCCTGGACTTTAAGGGGACACTCCTACGAGCAGTACTTC. The encoded protein is CAWTLRGHSYEQYF.

This chain's CDR3 is CASSLGGGDQPQHF. In DNA form, the CDR3 reads TGTGCCAGCAGTTTGGGGGGGGGCGATCAGCCCCAGCATTTT. The chain is built from TRBV27 and TRBJ1-5, with a weak D call TRBD1 (6 bases). Trimming took off 3 bases at V and 5 bases at J, with 11 bases between the two ends. Germline V lookup: CDR1 MNHEY, CDR2 SMNVEV (reference sequence). The CDR3 is 14 residues long.

The rearrangement joins TRBV29-1 to TRBJ1-5; possible D gene TRBD1, 6 bases. CDR1 is SQVTM and CDR2 is ANQGSEA in the germline V gene. This CDR3 is 13 amino acids long. V lost 4 bases to trimming and J lost 5 bases, with 12 bases between them. CDR3 sequence: CSVVTGLHQPQHF. The DNA of the CDR3 is TGCAGCGTTGTGACAGGCTTGCATCAGCCCCAGCATTTT.

J is TRBJ2-3 and V is TRBV29-1; weak D call: TRBD1 (5 bases). V lost 3 bases to trimming and J lost 6 bases, with 19 bases between them. This CDR3 is 15 amino acids long. Germline-derived CDR1 and CDR2 are SQVTM and ANQGSEA. Written as DNA, the CDR3 is TGCAGCGTTGAGTGGAAGGCAGGGTCTTCCGATACGCAGTATTTT. Translation: CSVEWKAGSSDTQYF.